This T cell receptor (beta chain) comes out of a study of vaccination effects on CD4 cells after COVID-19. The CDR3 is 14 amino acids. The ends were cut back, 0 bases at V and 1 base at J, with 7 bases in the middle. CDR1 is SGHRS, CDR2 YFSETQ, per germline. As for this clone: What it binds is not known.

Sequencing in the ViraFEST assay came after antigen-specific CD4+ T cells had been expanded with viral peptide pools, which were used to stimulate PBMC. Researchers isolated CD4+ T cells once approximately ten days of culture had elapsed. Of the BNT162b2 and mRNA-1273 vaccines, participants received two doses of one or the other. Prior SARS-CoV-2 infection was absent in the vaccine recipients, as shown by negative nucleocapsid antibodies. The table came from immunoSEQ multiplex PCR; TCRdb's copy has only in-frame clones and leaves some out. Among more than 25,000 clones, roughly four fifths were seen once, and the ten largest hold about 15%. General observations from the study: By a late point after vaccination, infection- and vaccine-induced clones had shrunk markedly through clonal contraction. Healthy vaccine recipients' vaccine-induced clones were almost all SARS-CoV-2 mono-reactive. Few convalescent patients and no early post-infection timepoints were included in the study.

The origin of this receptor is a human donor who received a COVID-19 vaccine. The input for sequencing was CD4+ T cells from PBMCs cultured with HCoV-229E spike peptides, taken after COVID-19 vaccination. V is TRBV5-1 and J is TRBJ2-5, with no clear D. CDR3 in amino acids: CASSLVGFQETQYF. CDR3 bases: TGCGCCAGCAGCTTGGTTGGTTTCCAAGAGACCCAGTACTTC.